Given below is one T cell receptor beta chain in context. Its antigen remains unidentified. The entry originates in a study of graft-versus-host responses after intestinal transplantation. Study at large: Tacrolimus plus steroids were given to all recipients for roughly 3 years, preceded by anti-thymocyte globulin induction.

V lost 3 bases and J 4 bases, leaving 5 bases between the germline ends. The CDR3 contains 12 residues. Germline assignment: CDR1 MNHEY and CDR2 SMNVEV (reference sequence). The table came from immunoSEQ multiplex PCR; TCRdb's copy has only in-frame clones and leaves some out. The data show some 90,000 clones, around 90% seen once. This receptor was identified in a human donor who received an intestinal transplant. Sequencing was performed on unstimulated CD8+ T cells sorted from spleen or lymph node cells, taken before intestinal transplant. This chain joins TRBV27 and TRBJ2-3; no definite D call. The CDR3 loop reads CASSFLADTQYF. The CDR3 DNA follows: TGTGCCAGCAGTTTTCTGGCAGATACGCAGTATTTT.